The source of this T cell receptor (beta chain) is a study of early T cells in non-severe SARS-CoV-2 infection. Study summary: The authors sequenced bulk RNA from unsorted whole blood, leaving chains unpaired.

V shed 6 bases and J shed 7 bases, with 15 bases lying between them. This CDR3 is 14 amino acids long. Germline V gene data show CDR1 as MGHRA and CDR2 as YSYEKL. This clonotype was recorded a few times. In the library, individual cDNA molecules carried attached unique molecular identifiers. Each CDR3 protein is one row after TCRdb ran MiXCR on the 5' RACE reads. This table holds some 29,000 distinct CDR3 sequences, around 5% found once. This sequence joins TRBV4-1 and TRBJ1-4; no clear D. The source of this sequence is an adult who was a healthcare worker with PCR-confirmed SARS-CoV-2 infection or an uninfected control (not recorded which). Sequenced material: whole blood. The CDR3, as DNA: TGCGCCAGCAGGCAGATGACGGGTTTTGAAAAACTGTTTTTT. It is translated as CASRQMTGFEKLFF.